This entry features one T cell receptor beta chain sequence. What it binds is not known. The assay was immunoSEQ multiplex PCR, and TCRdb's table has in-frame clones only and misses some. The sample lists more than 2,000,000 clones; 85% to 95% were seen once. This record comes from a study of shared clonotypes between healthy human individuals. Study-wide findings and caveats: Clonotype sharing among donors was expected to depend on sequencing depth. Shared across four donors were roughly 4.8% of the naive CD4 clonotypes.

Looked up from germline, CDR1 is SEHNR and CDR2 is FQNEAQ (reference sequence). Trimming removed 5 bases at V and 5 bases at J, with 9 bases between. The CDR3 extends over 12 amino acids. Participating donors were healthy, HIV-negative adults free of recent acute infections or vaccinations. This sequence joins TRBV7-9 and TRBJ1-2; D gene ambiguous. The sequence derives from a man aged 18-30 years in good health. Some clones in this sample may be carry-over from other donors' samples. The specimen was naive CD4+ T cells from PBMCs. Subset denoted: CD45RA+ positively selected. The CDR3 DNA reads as TGTGCCAGCAGCATGGTAGAGTATGGCTACACCTTC. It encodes CASSMVEYGYTF. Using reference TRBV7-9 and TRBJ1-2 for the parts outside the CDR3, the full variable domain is DTGVSQNPRHKITKRGQNVTFRCDPISEHNRLYWYRQTLGQGPEFLTYFQNEAQLEKSRLLSDRFSAERPKGSFSTLEIQRTEQGDSAMYLCASSMVEYGYTFGSGTRLTVV.